These 31 T cell receptor beta chains share one sample of origin, sequenced in a study of identifying expanded T cells in peripheral blood. Produced via immunoSEQ multiplex PCR; TCRdb's table is partial and in-frame only. The sample consists of 100,000 or so clones, 88% of them appearing once. What was sequenced was blood. These receptors all stem from a person aged 18-70 years in good health.

The chain combines TRBV9 with TRBJ2-7; D gene ambiguous. CDR1 and CDR2 (germline): SGDLS, YYNGEE. The germline V and J ends were trimmed by 0 bases and 0 bases, with 7 bases remaining between them. The CDR3 spans 14 residues. In DNA, the CDR3 is TGTGCCAGCAGCGTAGCTCCTAGCTCCTACGAGCAGTACTTC. This gives the protein CASSVAPSSYEQYF.

V gene TRBV7-2 combines with J gene TRBJ1-2; no reliable D call. Per germline, CDR1 SGHTA and CDR2 FQGNSA. V lost 3 bases, J lost 7 bases, and 6 bases lay in between. The CDR3 length is 11 residues. The CDR3 is CASSFSVGYTF. CDR3 bases: TGTGCCAGCAGCTTTTCGGTTGGCTACACCTTC.

The chain has TRBV13 and TRBJ2-2, with D tentatively TRBD2 (6 bases). There are 16 residues in the CDR3. V lost 3 bases, J lost 1 base, and 12 bases lay in between. The germline V gene has CDR1 PRHDT and CDR2 FYEKMQ (reference sequence). CDR3 region: CASSFSSGRNTGELFF. CDR3 coding DNA: TGTGCCAGCAGCTTTTCTTCCGGGAGGAACACCGGGGAGCTGTTTTTT.

V is TRBV10-3 and J is TRBJ2-3; the D is unclear. CDR1 is ENHRY, CDR2 SYGVKD, per germline. CDR3 length: 14 residues. Trimming left V 6 bases short and J 4 bases short, with 14 bases between. In DNA form, the CDR3 reads TGTGCCATCAGATCGGACCGGAGACCAGATACGCAGTATTTT. Translation: CAIRSDRRPDTQYF.

CDR3 coding DNA: TGTGCCAGCAGTTACTCGATACAGGGAGGGACTGAAGCTTTCTTT. Its protein is CASSYSIQGGTEAFF. The chain employs TRBV6-5 and TRBJ1-1; tentatively, D is TRBD1 (6 bases). Trimming took off 0 bases at V and 5 bases at J, with 13 bases between the two ends. Germline CDR1 MNHEY, CDR2 SVGAGI. The CDR3 loop spans 15 amino acids.

The V call is TRBV12-5, the J call TRBJ2-5; 7 nucleotides match TRBD2. Trimming took 0 bases from V and 5 from J; bases not matched to a gene: 15. The CDR3 length is 18 residues. The V gene's germline CDR1 is LGHNT and CDR2 FRNRAP. The CDR3 region has the DNA TGTGCTAGTGGTTTGGTACGGGACGGGGGGTCGGTATGGGAGACCCAGTACTTC. Its translation: CASGLVRDGGSVWETQYF.

This chain links TRBV28 with TRBJ1-1; D may be TRBD1 (6 bases). V was cut by 6 bases and J by 1 base, with 18 bases left in between. The CDR3 has 16 amino acids. Germline V gene data show CDR1 as MDHEN and CDR2 as SYDVKM. The CDR3 DNA follows: TGTGCCAGCAGCCTAGGGGGATTGGGGACGAACACTGAAGCTTTCTTT. This gives the protein CASSLGGLGTNTEAFF. Combining the CDR3 with reference TRBV28 and TRBJ1-1 gives the whole variable domain DVKVTQSSRYLVKRTGEKVFLECVQDMDHENMFWYRQDPGLGLRLIYFSYDVKMKEKGDIPEGYSVSREKKERFSLILESASTNQTSMYLCASSLGGLGTNTEAFFGQGTRLTVV.

The V and J genes are TRBV5-1 and TRBJ1-1, with 7 bases lining up with TRBD1. The CDR3 is 14 residues long. Germline V gene lookup returns CDR1 SGHRS and CDR2 YFSETQ. J was trimmed by 2 bases and V by 4 bases; bases with no gene match: 5. CDR3: CASSAGTANTEAFF. In DNA form, the CDR3 reads TGCGCCAGCAGCGCAGGGACAGCAAACACTGAAGCTTTCTTT.

This rearrangement joins TRBV5-1 to TRBJ2-1; 7 bases line up with TRBD1. Germline V gene sequence: CDR1 SGHRS, CDR2 YFSETQ. J was trimmed by 8 bases and V by 4 bases; bases with no gene match: 12. This CDR3 comprises 15 residues. For the CDR3, the DNA is TGCGCCAGCAGCCCAGGGGGTAGCCAGACATATGAGCAGTTCTTC. Its translation is CASSPGGSQTYEQFF.

This chain joins TRBV6-1 and TRBJ1-5; D ambiguous. V was cut by 2 bases and J by 5 bases, with 10 bases left in between. This CDR3 has 14 residues. Germline values: CDR1 MNHNS, CDR2 SASEGT. CDR3 DNA sequence: TGTGCCAGCAGTGAATCACAGATTTATCAGCCCCAGCATTTT. Encoded protein: CASSESQIYQPQHF.

This chain joins TRBV9 and TRBJ2-7, with D perhaps TRBD1 or TRBD2 (5 bases each). The CDR3 covers 15 residues. Trimming pared 0 bases from V and 2 bases from J, leaving 12 bases between. Germline values: CDR1 SGDLS, CDR2 YYNGEE. CDR3 region: CASSVEYGTPYEQYF. DNA for the CDR3: TGTGCCAGCAGCGTAGAATACGGGACCCCCTACGAGCAGTACTTC.

The chain uses TRBV9 and TRBJ2-1, with D possibly matching TRBD1 (6 bases). Germline values: CDR1 SGDLS, CDR2 YYNGEE. CDR3 length: 16 amino acids. V was clipped by 3 bases and J by 0 bases, with 13 bases between them. The CDR3 loop reads CASSAFRGSSYNEQFF. The CDR3 coding sequence is TGTGCCAGCAGCGCATTTAGGGGGAGCTCCTACAATGAGCAGTTCTTC. The whole variable domain, remainder taken from reference TRBV9 and TRBJ2-1, is DSGVTQTPKHLITATGQRVTLRCSPRSGDLSVYWYQQSLDQGLQFLIQYYNGEERAKGNILERFSAQQFPDLHSELNLSSLELGDSALYFCASSAFRGSSYNEQFFGPGTRLTVL.

The chain recombines TRBV28 with TRBJ1-5, with no clear D. V lost 2 bases to trimming and J lost 7 bases, with 15 bases between them. CDR3 length: 15 amino acids. Germline CDR1 reads MDHEN; CDR2 reads SYDVKM. DNA of the CDR3: TGTGCCAGCAGTTTAGGAGTAAGGATTGGACAGCCCCAGCATTTT. It encodes CASSLGVRIGQPQHF.

This clone was seen only a few times. The CDR3, as DNA: TGTGCCAGTAACTACAGGGGAGAGGGCACTGAAGCTTTCTTT. As protein: CASNYRGEGTEAFF. V usage is TRBV19 and J usage is TRBJ1-1, with 7 bases aligning to TRBD1. In germline, CDR1 is LNHDA, CDR2 SQIVND (reference sequence). CDR3 size: 14 residues. With 7 bases clipped from V and 4 bases from J, the junction kept 9 bases outside the gene matches.

J is TRBJ2-3 and V is TRBV5-1, with 9 bases aligning to TRBD2. V lost 1 base to trimming and J lost 6 bases; unmatched junction nucleotides: 6. CDR3 size: 15 residues. Germline CDR1 and CDR2: SGHRS and YFSETQ. The CDR3 DNA follows: TGCGCCAGCAGCTTGTCCGCGGGAGGGCCCGATACGCAGTATTTT. The encoded protein is CASSLSAGGPDTQYF.

The V call is TRBV18, the J call TRBJ1-5; a weak D match, TRBD1 (5 bases). The CDR3 is 13 residues long. V lost 2 bases to trimming and J lost 7 bases, with 9 bases between them. Germline CDR1 reads KGHSH; CDR2 reads LQKENI. The CDR3 DNA is TGTGCCAGCTCACCAGGGGGGTCCCAGCCCCAGCATTTT. Amino acids: CASSPGGSQPQHF.

This clone was counted between two and nine times. The chain links TRBV7-9 to TRBJ2-1; D unclear. CDR1 SEHNR and CDR2 FQNEAQ come from the germline V gene (reference sequence). The CDR3 sequence is 13 residues long. Trimming removed 5 bases from V and 4 bases from J, with 9 bases in between. The CDR3: CASSLTEYNEQFF. CDR3 DNA: TGTGCCAGCAGCCTTACAGAGTACAATGAGCAGTTCTTC. The variable domain in full, with the rest retrieved from reference TRBV7-9 and TRBJ2-1, is DTGVSQNPRHKITKRGQNVTFRCDPISEHNRLYWYRQTLGQGPEFLTYFQNEAQLEKSRLLSDRFSAERPKGSFSTLEIQRTEQGDSAMYLCASSLTEYNEQFFGPGTRLTVL.

V gene TRBV18 combines with J gene TRBJ1-2, with D unresolved. Deletions cut 4 bases from V and 6 bases from J, with 12 bases between. The CDR3 runs 13 residues. The germline V gene has CDR1 KGHSH and CDR2 LQKENI. CDR3 coding DNA: TGTGCCAGCTCACGCTCACAAACGGATGGCTACACCTTC. Translating it yields CASSRSQTDGYTF.

The rearrangement links TRBV28 to TRBJ2-7; TRBD1 agrees at 9 bases. J gave up 4 bases and V 5 bases, and 3 bases lay outside the gene matches. The CDR3 spans 13 residues. Germline CDR1 and CDR2: MDHEN and SYDVKM. This CDR3 reads CASSTGGRYEQYF. DNA for the CDR3: TGTGCCAGCAGTACAGGGGGCCGGTACGAGCAGTACTTC.

The chain recombines TRBV6-5 with TRBJ2-7; 9 bases fit TRBD1. Germline-derived CDR1 and CDR2 are MNHEY and SVGAGI. The CDR3 runs 12 residues. Losses at the gene ends were 10 bases for V and 5 bases for J; bases not matched to a gene: 6. The CDR3 here is CATRTGVDEQYF. As DNA, the CDR3 is TGTGCCACTCGGACAGGGGTGGACGAGCAGTACTTC.

CDR3 sequence: CASSRMGGDEQFF. The CDR3 DNA reads TGTGCCAGTAGCCGAATGGGGGGGGATGAGCAGTTCTTC. The chain links TRBV19 to TRBJ2-1; TRBD2 agrees at 7 bases. Germline values: CDR1 LNHDA, CDR2 SQIVND (reference sequence). The J segment lost 8 bases and the V segment lost 6 bases, leaving 7 bases of the junction unmatched. The CDR3 runs 13 residues.

The chain recombines TRBV19 with TRBJ2-7, with TRBD2 as a possible D gene (6 bases). Germline V lookup: CDR1 LNHDA, CDR2 SQIVND (reference sequence). The CDR3 covers 13 residues. V was trimmed by 10 bases and J by 4 bases, leaving 17 bases between them. The CDR3 DNA sequence: TGTGCCACAGAAGCGGGTTTAGGGTACGAGCAGTACTTC. Its protein is CATEAGLGYEQYF.

V is TRBV2 and J is TRBJ2-2; TRBD2 agrees at 8 bases. CDR1 SNHLY and CDR2 FYNNEI come from the germline V gene. Trimming took 4 bases from V and 6 from J; bases not matched to a gene: 4. The CDR3 totals 14 residues. The CDR3 sequence is CASSGGTRAGELFF. The CDR3 DNA is TGTGCCAGCAGTGGTGGGACTAGAGCCGGGGAGCTGTTTTTT.

The rearrangement joins TRBV6-5 to TRBJ2-7; D possibly corresponds to TRBD1 (6 bases). CDR1 MNHEY and CDR2 SVGAGI come from the germline V gene. V shed 6 bases and J shed 5 bases, with 14 bases lying between them. The CDR3 covers 13 residues. This CDR3 reads CASREQGPDEQYF. DNA for the CDR3: TGTGCCAGCAGAGAACAGGGTCCAGACGAGCAGTACTTC.

This clone was recorded once. This sequence joins TRBV11-2 and TRBJ2-7; D possibly corresponds to TRBD2 (5 bases). In germline, CDR1 is SGHAT, CDR2 FQNNGV. Trimming took 4 bases from V and 4 from J, leaving 8 bases between them. The CDR3 sequence is 12 residues long. CDR3: CASSSDYYEQYF. The CDR3 DNA follows: TGTGCCAGCAGCTCTGACTATTACGAGCAGTACTTC.

The chain joins TRBV20-1 to TRBJ2-7; no reliable D call. Per germline, CDR1 DFQATT and CDR2 SNEGSKA (reference sequence). V shed 3 bases and J shed 2 bases, with 5 bases lying between them. There are 11 residues in the CDR3. The CDR3 nucleotides are TGCAGTGCTAGCAGAACCTACGAGCAGTACTTC. The encoded protein is CSASRTYEQYF.

This sequence joins TRBV2 and TRBJ1-1; TRBD1 matches at 7 bases. After removal of 8 bases from V and 9 bases from J, the junction contained 15 bases not matched to a gene. This CDR3 spans 14 amino acids. Germline-derived CDR1 and CDR2 are SNHLY and FYNNEI. The CDR3 bases are TGTGCCAGCCCTAGGGACAGCGACATTTCGAAAGCTTTCTTT. Its protein is CASPRDSDISKAFF.

The gene calls are TRBV29-1 and TRBJ2-1; TRBD1 is a possible D gene (5 bases). The CDR3 totals 15 residues. V was clipped by 6 bases and J by 0 bases, with 15 bases between them. CDR1 SQVTM and CDR2 ANQGSEA come from the germline V gene. The CDR3: CSVLLRATSYNEQFF. CDR3 DNA sequence: TGCAGCGTCCTCCTCAGGGCCACCTCCTACAATGAGCAGTTCTTC.

The table lists this clone with many counts. The gene calls are TRBV28 and TRBJ2-7; D perhaps matches TRBD1 (6 bases). The CDR3 contains 12 residues. Trimming pared 5 bases from V and 6 bases from J, leaving 11 bases between. CDR1 is MDHEN and CDR2 is SYDVKM in the germline V gene. The CDR3 loop is CASSPQGGEQYF. In DNA form, the CDR3 reads TGTGCCAGCAGTCCACAGGGTGGCGAGCAGTACTTC.

The CDR3: CASSPGQDGYTF. The CDR3 DNA sequence: TGTGCCAGCAGTCCGGGACAGGATGGCTACACCTTC. The rearrangement links TRBV2 to TRBJ1-2; 8 bases match TRBD1. The junction had 2 bases not matched to a gene; V was cut back by 5 bases and J by 6 bases. The CDR3 has 12 amino acids. CDR1 is SNHLY, CDR2 FYNNEI, per germline.

This sequence joins TRBV6-5 and TRBJ1-5; D unresolved. V was cut by 6 bases and J by 9 bases, with 12 bases left in between. This CDR3 is 12 amino acids long. Germline V gene sequence: CDR1 MNHEY, CDR2 SVGAGI. The CDR3 is CASRPPGGPQHF. In nucleotides, the CDR3 is TGTGCCAGCAGGCCCCCGGGCGGGCCCCAGCATTTT.